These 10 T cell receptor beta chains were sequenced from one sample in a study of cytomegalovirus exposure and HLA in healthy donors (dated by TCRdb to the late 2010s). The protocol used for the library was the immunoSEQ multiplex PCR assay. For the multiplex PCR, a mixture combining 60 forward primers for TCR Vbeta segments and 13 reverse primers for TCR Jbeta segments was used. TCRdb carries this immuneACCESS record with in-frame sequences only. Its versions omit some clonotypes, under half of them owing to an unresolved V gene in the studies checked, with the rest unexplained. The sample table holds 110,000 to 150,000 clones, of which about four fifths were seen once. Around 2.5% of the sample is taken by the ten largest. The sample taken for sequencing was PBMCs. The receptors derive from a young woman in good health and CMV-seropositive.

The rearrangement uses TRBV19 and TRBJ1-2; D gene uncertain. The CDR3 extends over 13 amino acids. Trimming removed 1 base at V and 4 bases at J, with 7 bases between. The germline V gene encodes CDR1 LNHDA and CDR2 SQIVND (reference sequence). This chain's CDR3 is CASSIGTSYGYTF. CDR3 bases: TGTGCCAGTAGTATAGGAACTTCCTATGGCTACACCTTC.

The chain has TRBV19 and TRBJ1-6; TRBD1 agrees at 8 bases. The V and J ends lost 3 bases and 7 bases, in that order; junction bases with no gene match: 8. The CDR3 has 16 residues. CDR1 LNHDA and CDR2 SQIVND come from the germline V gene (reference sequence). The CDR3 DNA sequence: TGTGCCAGTAGTATGACGTCCGGACAGGGAAATTCACCCCTCCACTTT. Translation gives CASSMTSGQGNSPLHF.

CDR3 loop: CASTGTSGAYEQYF. The CDR3 DNA sequence: TGTGCCAGCACCGGGACTAGCGGGGCCTACGAGCAGTACTTC. The gene calls are TRBV2 and TRBJ2-7; 13 bases match TRBD2. Germline V gene lookup returns CDR1 SNHLY and CDR2 FYNNEI. Trimming took 7 bases from V and 2 from J; bases not matched to a gene: 2. This CDR3 spans 14 amino acids. Full variable domain (missing parts from reference TRBV2 and TRBJ2-7): EPEVTQTPSHQVTQMGQEVILRCVPISNHLYFYWYRQILGQKVEFLVSFYNNEISEKSEIFDDQFSVERPDGSNFTLKIRSTKLEDSAMYFCASTGTSGAYEQYFGPGTRLTVT.

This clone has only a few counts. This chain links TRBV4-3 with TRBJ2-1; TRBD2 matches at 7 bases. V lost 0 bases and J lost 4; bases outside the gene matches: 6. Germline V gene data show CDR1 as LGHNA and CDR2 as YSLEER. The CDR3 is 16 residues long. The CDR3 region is CASSQDLGGEYNEQFF. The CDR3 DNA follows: TGCGCCAGCAGCCAAGATTTGGGGGGGGAGTACAATGAGCAGTTCTTC.

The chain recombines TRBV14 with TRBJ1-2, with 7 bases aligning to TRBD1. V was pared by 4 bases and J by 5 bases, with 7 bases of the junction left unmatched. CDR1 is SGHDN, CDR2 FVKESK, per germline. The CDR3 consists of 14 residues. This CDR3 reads CASSPQGTVYGYTF. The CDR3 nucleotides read TGTGCCAGCAGCCCCCAAGGGACAGTATATGGCTACACCTTC. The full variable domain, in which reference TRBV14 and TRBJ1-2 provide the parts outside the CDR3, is EAGVTQFPSHSVIEKGQTVTLRCDPISGHDNLYWYRRVMGKEIKFLLHFVKESKQDESGMPNNRFLAERTGGTYSTLKVQPAELEDSGVYFCASSPQGTVYGYTFGSGTRLTVV.

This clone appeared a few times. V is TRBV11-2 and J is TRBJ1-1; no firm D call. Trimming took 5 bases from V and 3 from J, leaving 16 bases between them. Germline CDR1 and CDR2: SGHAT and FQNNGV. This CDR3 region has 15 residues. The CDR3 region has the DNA TGTGCCAGCAGCCCCCCGCGGGCTTGGGACACTGAAGCTTTCTTT. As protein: CASSPPRAWDTEAFF.

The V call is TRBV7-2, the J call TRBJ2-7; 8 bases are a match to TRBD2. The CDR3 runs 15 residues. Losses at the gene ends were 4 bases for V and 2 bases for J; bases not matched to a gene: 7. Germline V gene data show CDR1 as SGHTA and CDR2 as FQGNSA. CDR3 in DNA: TGTGCCAGCAGCTCTTCCCGGGGGGGGGCCTACGAGCAGTACTTC. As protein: CASSSSRGGAYEQYF.

In nucleotides, the CDR3 is TGTGCCAGCAGTTTCATGCGGGGTACCTACGAGCAGTACTTC. Translation gives CASSFMRGTYEQYF. This chain joins TRBV6-6 and TRBJ2-7; D is possibly TRBD2 (6 bases). CDR3 length: 14 residues. Trimming removed 4 bases at V and 2 bases at J, with 12 bases between. Germline loops: CDR1 MNHNY, CDR2 SVGAGI (reference sequence).

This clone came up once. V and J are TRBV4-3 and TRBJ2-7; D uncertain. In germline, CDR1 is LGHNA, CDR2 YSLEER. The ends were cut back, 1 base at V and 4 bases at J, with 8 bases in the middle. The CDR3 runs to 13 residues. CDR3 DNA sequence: TGCGCCAGCAGCCAAGGACCGGGTTACGAGCAGTACTTC. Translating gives CASSQGPGYEQYF.

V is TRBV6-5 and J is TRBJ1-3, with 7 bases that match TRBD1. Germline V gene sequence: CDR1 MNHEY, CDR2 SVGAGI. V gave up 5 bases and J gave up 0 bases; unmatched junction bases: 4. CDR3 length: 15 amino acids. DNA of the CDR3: TGTGCCAGCAGTCCAACAGGGGACTCTGGAAACACCATATATTTT. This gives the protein CASSPTGDSGNTIYF.